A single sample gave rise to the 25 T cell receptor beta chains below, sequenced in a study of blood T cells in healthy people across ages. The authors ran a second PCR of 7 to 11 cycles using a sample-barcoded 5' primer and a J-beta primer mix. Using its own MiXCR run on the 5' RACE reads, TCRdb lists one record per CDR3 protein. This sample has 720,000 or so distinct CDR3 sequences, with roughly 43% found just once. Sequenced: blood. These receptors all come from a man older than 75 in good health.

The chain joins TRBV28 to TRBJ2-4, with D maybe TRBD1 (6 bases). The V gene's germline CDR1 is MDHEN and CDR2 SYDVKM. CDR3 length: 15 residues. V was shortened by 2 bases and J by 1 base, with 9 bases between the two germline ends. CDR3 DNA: TGTGCCAGCAGTTTAAGGGGGTCGGCCAAAAACATTCAGTACTTC. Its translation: CASSLRGSAKNIQYF.

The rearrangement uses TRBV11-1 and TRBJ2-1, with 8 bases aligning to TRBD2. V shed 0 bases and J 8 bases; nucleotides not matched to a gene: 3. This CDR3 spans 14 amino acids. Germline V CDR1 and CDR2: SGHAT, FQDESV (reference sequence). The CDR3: CASSLAAGVDEQFF. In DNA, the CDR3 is TGTGCCAGCAGCTTAGCAGCGGGAGTTGATGAGCAGTTCTTC.

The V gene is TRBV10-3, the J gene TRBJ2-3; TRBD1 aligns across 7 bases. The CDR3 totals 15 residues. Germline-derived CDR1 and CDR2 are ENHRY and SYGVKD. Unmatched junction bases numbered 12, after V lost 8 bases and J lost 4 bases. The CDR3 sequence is CAIGADKGASDTQYF. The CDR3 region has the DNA TGTGCCATCGGGGCGGACAAGGGGGCCTCAGATACGCAGTATTTT.

CDR3 in amino acids: CASSSRFGYEQYF. CDR3 in DNA: TGTGCCAGCAGCTCGCGTTTCGGCTACGAGCAGTACTTC. This chain uses TRBV5-8 with TRBJ2-7, with unresolved D. The V gene lost 3 bases and the J gene lost 3 bases, with 10 bases spanning the gap. The CDR3 has 13 residues. Per germline, CDR1 SGHTS and CDR2 YDEGEE.

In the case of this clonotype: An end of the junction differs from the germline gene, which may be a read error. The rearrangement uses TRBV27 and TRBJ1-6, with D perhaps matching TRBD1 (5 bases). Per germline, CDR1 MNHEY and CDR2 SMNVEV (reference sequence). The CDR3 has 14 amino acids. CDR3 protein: CASSLTAYSSPLHF. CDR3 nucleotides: TGTGCCAGCAGTCTGACAGCTTATAGTTCACCCCTCCACTTT.

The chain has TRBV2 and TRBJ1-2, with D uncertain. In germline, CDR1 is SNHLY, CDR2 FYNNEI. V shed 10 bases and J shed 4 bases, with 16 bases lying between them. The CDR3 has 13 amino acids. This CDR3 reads CATTSSPVYGYTF. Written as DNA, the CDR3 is TGTGCCACAACGAGCAGTCCCGTCTATGGCTACACCTTC.

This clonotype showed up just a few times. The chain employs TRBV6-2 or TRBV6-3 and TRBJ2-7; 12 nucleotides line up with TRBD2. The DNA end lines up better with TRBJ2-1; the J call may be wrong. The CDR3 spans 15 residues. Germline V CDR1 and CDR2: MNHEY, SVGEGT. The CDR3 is CASSLGLAGLGEQFF. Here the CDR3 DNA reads TGTGCCAGCAGTCTTGGACTAGCGGGATTGGGTGAGCAGTTCTTC.

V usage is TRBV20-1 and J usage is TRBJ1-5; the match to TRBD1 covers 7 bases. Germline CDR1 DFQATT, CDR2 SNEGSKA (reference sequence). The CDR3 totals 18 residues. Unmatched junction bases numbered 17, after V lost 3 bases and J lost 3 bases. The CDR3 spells CSASSPLRGRGSNQPQHF. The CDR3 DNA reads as TGCAGTGCTAGTTCTCCCCTGAGGGGGCGAGGATCCAATCAGCCCCAGCATTTT.

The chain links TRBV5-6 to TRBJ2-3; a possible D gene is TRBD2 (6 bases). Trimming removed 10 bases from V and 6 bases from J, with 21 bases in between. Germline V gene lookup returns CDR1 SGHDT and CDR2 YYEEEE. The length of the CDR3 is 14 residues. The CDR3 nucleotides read TGTGCCGTCTCACCGGGACTCCAGGCGGATACGCAGTATTTT. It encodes CAVSPGLQADTQYF.

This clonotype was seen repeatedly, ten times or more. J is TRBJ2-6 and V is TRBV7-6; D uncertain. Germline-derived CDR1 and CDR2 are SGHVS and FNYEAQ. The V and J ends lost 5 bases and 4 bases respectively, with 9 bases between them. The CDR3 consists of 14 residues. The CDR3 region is CASSGSRGANVLTF. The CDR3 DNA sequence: TGTGCCAGCAGCGGATCTAGGGGGGCCAACGTCCTGACTTTC. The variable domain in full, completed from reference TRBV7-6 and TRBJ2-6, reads GAGVSQSPRYKVTKRGQDVALRCDPISGHVSLYWYRQALGQGPEFLTYFNYEAQQDKSGLPNDRFSAERPEGSISTLTIQRTEQRDSAMYRCASSGSRGANVLTFGAGSRLTVL.

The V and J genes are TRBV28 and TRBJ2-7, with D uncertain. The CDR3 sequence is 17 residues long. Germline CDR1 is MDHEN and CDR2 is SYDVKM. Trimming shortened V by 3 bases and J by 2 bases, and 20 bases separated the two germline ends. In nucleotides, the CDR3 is TGTGCCAGCAGTTTCGGACGTTTCGGTAAGAGGACCTACGAGCAGTACTTC. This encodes CASSFGRFGKRTYEQYF. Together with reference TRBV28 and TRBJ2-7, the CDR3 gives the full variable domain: DVKVTQSSRYLVKRTGEKVFLECVQDMDHENMFWYRQDPGLGLRLIYFSYDVKMKEKGDIPEGYSVSREKKERFSLILESASTNQTSMYLCASSFGRFGKRTYEQYFGPGTRLTVT.

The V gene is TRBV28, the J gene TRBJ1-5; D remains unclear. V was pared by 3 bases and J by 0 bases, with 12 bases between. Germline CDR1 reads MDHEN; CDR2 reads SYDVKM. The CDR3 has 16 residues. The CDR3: CASSFPERYSNQPQHF. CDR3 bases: TGTGCCAGCAGTTTCCCCGAAAGGTATAGCAATCAGCCCCAGCATTTT.

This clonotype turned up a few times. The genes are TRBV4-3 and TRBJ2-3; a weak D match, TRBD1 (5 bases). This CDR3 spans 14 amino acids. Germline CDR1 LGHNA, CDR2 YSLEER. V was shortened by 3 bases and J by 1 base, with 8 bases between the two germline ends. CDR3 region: CASSQDIRTDTQYF. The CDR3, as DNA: TGCGCCAGCAGCCAGGACATACGCACAGATACGCAGTATTTT.

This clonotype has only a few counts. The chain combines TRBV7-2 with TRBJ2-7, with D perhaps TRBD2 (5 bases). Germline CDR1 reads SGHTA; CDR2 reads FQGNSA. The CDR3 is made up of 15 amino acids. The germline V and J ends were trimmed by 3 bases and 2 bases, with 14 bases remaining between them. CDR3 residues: CASSFLFTGAYEQYF. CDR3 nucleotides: TGTGCCAGCAGCTTCCTCTTTACCGGGGCCTACGAGCAGTACTTC.

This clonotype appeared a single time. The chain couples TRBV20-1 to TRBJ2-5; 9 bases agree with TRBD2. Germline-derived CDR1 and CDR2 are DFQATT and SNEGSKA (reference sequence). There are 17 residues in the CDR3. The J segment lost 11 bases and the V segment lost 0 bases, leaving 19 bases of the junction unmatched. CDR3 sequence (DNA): TGCAGTGCTAGAGATCCCCGCGGGGGGGCCATCAATAATGAGCAGTACTTC. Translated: CSARDPRGGAINNEQYF.

DNA for the CDR3: TGTGCCAGCAGCATAGTTCCAGGGAGGTATAGCAATCAGCCCCAGCATTTT. Translated, it gives CASSIVPGRYSNQPQHF. This rearrangement joins TRBV21-1 to TRBJ1-5. TRBV21-1 is deemed a pseudogene. CDR3 size: 17 residues.

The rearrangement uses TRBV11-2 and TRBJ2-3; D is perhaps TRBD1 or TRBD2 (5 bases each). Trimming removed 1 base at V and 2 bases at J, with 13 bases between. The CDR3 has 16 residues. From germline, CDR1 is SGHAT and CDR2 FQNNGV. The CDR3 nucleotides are TGTGCCAGCAGCTTAGTTCTAGCAGGGCTCACAGATACGCAGTATTTT. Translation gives CASSLVLAGLTDTQYF.

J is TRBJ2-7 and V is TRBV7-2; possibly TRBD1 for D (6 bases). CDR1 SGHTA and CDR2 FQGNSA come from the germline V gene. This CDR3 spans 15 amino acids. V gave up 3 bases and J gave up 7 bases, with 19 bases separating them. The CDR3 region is CASSFGRGSYNEQYF. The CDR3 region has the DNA TGTGCCAGCAGCTTCGGCAGGGGCTCCTACAATGAGCAGTACTTC.

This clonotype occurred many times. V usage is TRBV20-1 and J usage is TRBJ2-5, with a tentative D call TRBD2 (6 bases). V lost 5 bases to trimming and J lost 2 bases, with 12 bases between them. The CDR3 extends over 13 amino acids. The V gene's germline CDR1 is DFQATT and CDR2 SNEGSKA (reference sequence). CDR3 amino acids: CSAWTGDQETQYF. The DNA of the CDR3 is TGCAGTGCTTGGACGGGGGATCAAGAGACCCAGTACTTC.

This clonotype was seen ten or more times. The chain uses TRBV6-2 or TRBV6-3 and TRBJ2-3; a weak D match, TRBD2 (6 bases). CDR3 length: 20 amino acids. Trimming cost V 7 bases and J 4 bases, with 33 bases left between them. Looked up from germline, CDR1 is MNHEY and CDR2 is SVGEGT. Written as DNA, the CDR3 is TGTGCCAGCACCAGCCGGTGGAGGGAGGCCGGAAAAAGAAGAGCAGATACGCAGTATTTT. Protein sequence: CASTSRWREAGKRRADTQYF.

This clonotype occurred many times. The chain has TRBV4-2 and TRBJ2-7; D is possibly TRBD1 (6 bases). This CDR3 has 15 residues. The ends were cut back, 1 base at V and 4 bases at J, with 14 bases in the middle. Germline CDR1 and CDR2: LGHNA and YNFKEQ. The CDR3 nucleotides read TGTGCCAGCAGCCAAGTAGCCGGAACAGGGTACGAGCAGTACTTC. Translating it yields CASSQVAGTGYEQYF.

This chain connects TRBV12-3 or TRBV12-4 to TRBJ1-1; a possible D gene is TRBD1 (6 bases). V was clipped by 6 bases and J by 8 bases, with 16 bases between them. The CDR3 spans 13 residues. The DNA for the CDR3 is TGTGCCAGCAGCCTCCGGGACATGCAGGAAGCTTTCTTT. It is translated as CASSLRDMQEAFF.

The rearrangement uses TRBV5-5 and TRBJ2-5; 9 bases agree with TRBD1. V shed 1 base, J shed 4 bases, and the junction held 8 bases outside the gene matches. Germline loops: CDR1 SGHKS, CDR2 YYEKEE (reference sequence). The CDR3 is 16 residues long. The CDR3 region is CASSLTPGQGGETQYF. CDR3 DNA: TGTGCCAGCAGCTTGACCCCGGGACAGGGAGGAGAGACCCAGTACTTC.

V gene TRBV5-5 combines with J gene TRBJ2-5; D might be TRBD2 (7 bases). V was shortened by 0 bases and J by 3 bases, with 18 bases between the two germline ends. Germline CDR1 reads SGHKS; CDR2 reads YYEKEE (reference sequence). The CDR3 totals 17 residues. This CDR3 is CASSLERGGVVKETQYF. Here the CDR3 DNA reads TGTGCCAGCAGCTTGGAGAGGGGGGGCGTTGTTAAAGAGACCCAGTACTTC.

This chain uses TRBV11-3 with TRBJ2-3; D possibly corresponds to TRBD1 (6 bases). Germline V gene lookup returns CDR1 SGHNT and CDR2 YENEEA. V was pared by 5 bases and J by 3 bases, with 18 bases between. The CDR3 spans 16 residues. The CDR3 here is CASSRSTGFQTDTQYF. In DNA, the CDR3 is TGTGCCAGCAGCCGATCGACAGGCTTTCAAACAGATACGCAGTATTTT.